These 20 T cell receptor beta chains came from one sample sequenced in a study of blood T cell repertoires in COVID-19. The method was immunoSEQ multiplex PCR; TCRdb's version includes in-frame clones alone and lacks a portion of them. Of approximately 220,000 clones detected, 90% appear once; the ten largest clones hold roughly 16%. The sequenced material came from PBMCs or T cells enriched from blood (not recorded which). Receptors originate from a man aged 25 to 45 who had been exposed to COVID-19.

The CDR3 reads CASGFSGTGEAFF. CDR3 in DNA: TGTGCTAGTGGTTTCTCCGGGACAGGGGAAGCTTTCTTT. The chain joins TRBV12-5 to TRBJ1-1; TRBD1 agrees at 9 bases. V was clipped by 3 bases and J by 8 bases; unmatched bases: 4. The CDR3 is made up of 13 amino acids. CDR1 and CDR2 from the germline V gene are LGHNT and FRNRAP.

V is TRBV13 and J is TRBJ1-5; D is uncertain. In germline, CDR1 is PRHDT, CDR2 FYEKMQ (reference sequence). The CDR3 totals 12 residues. Trimming left V 3 bases short and J 3 bases short, with 3 bases between. CDR3 sequence (DNA): TGTGCCAGCAGCTTGTACAATCAGCCCCAGCATTTT. This sequence encodes CASSLYNQPQHF.

The rearrangement links TRBV29-1 to TRBJ2-7; 11 positions match TRBD1. Germline V gene data show CDR1 as SQVTM and CDR2 as ANQGSEA. J lost 3 bases, V lost 6 bases, and 4 bases had no gene match. There are 13 residues in the CDR3. Here the CDR3 reads CSVGQGVLYEQYF. For the CDR3, the DNA is TGCAGCGTGGGACAGGGGGTACTCTACGAGCAGTACTTC.

The chain uses TRBV9 and TRBJ2-1, with D possibly TRBD2 on 6 matching bases. The CDR3 spans 15 residues. V was clipped by 3 bases and J by 0 bases, with 10 bases between them. Germline V lookup: CDR1 SGDLS, CDR2 YYNGEE. The chain's CDR3 is CASSELADSYNEQFF. DNA of the CDR3: TGTGCCAGCAGCGAATTAGCGGACTCCTACAATGAGCAGTTCTTC.

The V and J genes are TRBV29-1 and TRBJ1-2, with D perhaps matching TRBD1 (5 bases). CDR3 length: 16 amino acids. Germline values: CDR1 SQVTM, CDR2 ANQGSEA. The germline V and J ends were trimmed by 5 bases and 1 base, with 20 bases remaining between them. CDR3 sequence (DNA): TGCAGCGTTTCACCGCGGGAAGGGGTCCTTAACTATGGCTACACCTTC. This sequence encodes CSVSPREGVLNYGYTF.

The chain has TRBV13 and TRBJ2-1; D uncertain. Trimming cost V 3 bases and J 7 bases, with 4 bases left between them. Germline CDR1 and CDR2: PRHDT and FYEKMQ (reference sequence). The CDR3 covers 11 residues. CDR3 coding DNA: TGTGCCAGCAGCTTGGAGAATGAGCAGTTCTTC. It specifies CASSLENEQFF.

This clone was counted between two and nine times. The chain employs TRBV30 and TRBJ2-1; 8 positions agree with TRBD2. V lost 3 bases and J lost 9; bases outside the gene matches: 13. Germline V gene data show CDR1 as GTSNPN and CDR2 as SVGIG (reference sequence). There are 15 residues in the CDR3. CDR3 in amino acids: CAWSILADLRSEQFF. The DNA of the CDR3 is TGTGCCTGGAGCATACTAGCGGACCTTAGGAGTGAGCAGTTCTTC.

The chain combines TRBV5-1 with TRBJ2-2, with D possibly TRBD1 on 5 matching bases. Germline CDR1 and CDR2: SGHRS and YFSETQ. Trimming took 4 bases from V and 5 from J, leaving 12 bases between them. This CDR3 is built from 14 residues. CDR3 in amino acids: CASSLLQGTGELFF. In DNA form, the CDR3 reads TGCGCCAGCAGCCTACTTCAGGGAACCGGGGAGCTGTTTTTT.

V is TRBV9 and J is TRBJ1-1, with 7 bases identical to TRBD1. Germline V lookup: CDR1 SGDLS, CDR2 YYNGEE. This CDR3 has 15 residues. The V segment lost 6 bases and the J segment 1 base; nucleotides outside the gene matches: 9. CDR3 nucleotide sequence: TGTGCCAGCACCCGCAACAGGGGACCGAACACTGAAGCTTTCTTT. The encoded protein is CASTRNRGPNTEAFF.

This rearrangement joins TRBV5-1 to TRBJ2-7, with 10 bases matching TRBD2. Germline V gives CDR1 SGHRS, CDR2 YFSETQ. V shed 0 bases and J 0 bases; nucleotides not matched to a gene: 0. The CDR3 consists of 15 residues. CDR3 sequence reads: CASSLVAGGSYEQYF. In DNA form, the CDR3 reads TGCGCCAGCAGCTTGGTAGCGGGGGGCTCCTACGAGCAGTACTTC.

The V gene is TRBV29-1, the J gene TRBJ2-7, with 12 bases that match TRBD2. V dropped 4 bases and J dropped 0; count of bases not matched to a gene: 4. The CDR3 is 15 amino acids. Germline V lookup: CDR1 SQVTM, CDR2 ANQGSEA. For the CDR3, the DNA is TGCAGCGTTGCCGGACTAGCGGGGAGCTCCTACGAGCAGTACTTC. Its protein is CSVAGLAGSSYEQYF.

V and J are TRBV5-6 and TRBJ1-2, with D possibly being TRBD1 (6 bases). The CDR3 totals 14 residues. Germline V lookup: CDR1 SGHDT, CDR2 YYEEEE. Between the trimmed V and J ends, which lost 1 base and 3 bases, there was a span of 10 bases. Here the CDR3 DNA reads TGTGCCAGCAGCTTGACAGGGAGGGACTATGGCTACACCTTC. Translating it yields CASSLTGRDYGYTF.

The J gene is TRBJ2-3, the V gene TRBV7-3, with 7 nucleotides matching TRBD2. Germline values: CDR1 SGHTA, CDR2 FQGTGA. J lost 0 bases, V lost 2 bases, and 2 bases had no gene match. CDR3 size: 15 residues. CDR3 DNA: TGTGCCAGCAGCTTAGCGGGGGATAGCACAGATACGCAGTATTTT. Translating it yields CASSLAGDSTDTQYF. Drawing the rest from reference TRBV7-3 and TRBJ2-3, the complete variable domain is GAGVSQTPSNKVTEKGKYVELRCDPISGHTALYWYRQSLGQGPEFLIYFQGTGAADDSGLPNDRFFAVRPEGSVSTLKIQRTERGDSAVYLCASSLAGDSTDTQYFGPGTRLTVL.

This clone was recorded a few times. The V gene is TRBV12-3 or TRBV12-4, the J gene TRBJ2-2; TRBD1 is a possible D gene (5 bases). The CDR3 sequence is 13 residues long. V was cut by 10 bases and J by 1 base, with 10 bases left in between. The CDR3 DNA is TGTGCCATCCTAACAGGGAACACCGGGGAGCTGTTTTTT. Translating gives CAILTGNTGELFF.

This rearrangement joins TRBV7-2 to TRBJ1-1, with TRBD1 as a possible D gene (5 bases). This CDR3 has 13 amino acids. The ends were cut back, 1 base at V and 7 bases at J, with 10 bases in the middle. Germline loops: CDR1 SGHTA, CDR2 FQGNSA. The CDR3 loop reads CASSLGQKDEAFF. The DNA of the CDR3 is TGTGCCAGCAGCTTAGGACAGAAAGATGAAGCTTTCTTT.

The V and J genes are TRBV3-1 (or the pseudogene TRBV3-2) and TRBJ1-5; no clear D gene. The CDR3 length is 12 residues. Looked up from germline, CDR1 is LGHDT and CDR2 is YNNKEL (reference sequence). Trimming shortened V by 3 bases and J by 6 bases, and 6 bases separated the two germline ends. The CDR3: CASSQRSQPQHF. CDR3 coding DNA: TGTGCCAGCAGCCAGCGTAGTCAGCCCCAGCATTTT.

This chain links TRBV2 with TRBJ1-6; a possible D gene is TRBD1 (6 bases). Per germline, CDR1 SNHLY and CDR2 FYNNEI. V gave up 7 bases and J gave up 10 bases, with 17 bases separating them. The CDR3 is 14 residues long. The CDR3 reads CASKEGRGNSPLHF. CDR3 DNA sequence: TGTGCCAGCAAAGAGGGCAGGGGAAACTCACCCCTCCACTTT. The variable domain in full, completed from reference TRBV2 and TRBJ1-6, reads EPEVTQTPSHQVTQMGQEVILRCVPISNHLYFYWYRQILGQKVEFLVSFYNNEISEKSEIFDDQFSVERPDGSNFTLKIRSTKLEDSAMYFCASKEGRGNSPLHFGNGTRLTVT.

The chain joins TRBV4-1 to TRBJ2-7, with TRBD2 identical over 7 bases. V was pared by 1 base and J by 1 base, with 1 base of the junction left unmatched. The CDR3 is 14 amino acids. The germline V gene has CDR1 MGHRA and CDR2 YSYEKL. CDR3 residues: CASSQAGGSYEQYF. Written as DNA, the CDR3 is TGCGCCAGCAGCCAAGCCGGGGGGTCCTACGAGCAGTACTTC.

The rearrangement joins TRBV5-6 to TRBJ1-2, with 8 positions matching TRBD1. With V trimmed by 3 bases and J by 7 bases, 5 bases remained unmatched. This CDR3 contains 13 residues. Germline V gene data show CDR1 as SGHDT and CDR2 as YYEEEE. CDR3 in DNA: TGTGCCAGCAGCTACGGGACAGGCAGTGGCTACACCTTC. It specifies CASSYGTGSGYTF.

J is TRBJ1-1 and V is TRBV10-3; 10 bases are shared with TRBD1. Trimming at V came to 4 bases and at J to 4 bases, leaving 0 bases not matched to a gene. The V gene's germline CDR1 is ENHRY and CDR2 SYGVKD. CDR3 length: 13 amino acids. The CDR3 loop reads CAISGTGGTEAFF. CDR3 DNA: TGTGCCATCAGTGGGACAGGGGGCACTGAAGCTTTCTTT.